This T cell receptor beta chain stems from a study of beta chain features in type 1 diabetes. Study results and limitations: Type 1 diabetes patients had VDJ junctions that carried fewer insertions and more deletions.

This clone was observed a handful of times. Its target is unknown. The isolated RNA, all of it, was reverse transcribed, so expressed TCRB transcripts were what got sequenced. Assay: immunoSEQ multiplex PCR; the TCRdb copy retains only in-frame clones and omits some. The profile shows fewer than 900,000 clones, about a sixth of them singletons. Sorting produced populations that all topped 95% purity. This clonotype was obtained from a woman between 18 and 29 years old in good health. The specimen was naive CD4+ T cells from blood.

CDR3 in DNA: TGTGCCAGCAGTGAAGGCTTGTCAAATGAGCAGTTCTTC. Encoded protein: CASSEGLSNEQFF. The chain employs TRBV25-1 and TRBJ2-1; no reliable D call. Per germline, CDR1 MGHDK and CDR2 SYGVNS. The CDR3 is 13 amino acids. V dropped 2 bases and J dropped 7 bases, with 9 bases sitting between them.